This TCR beta chain came from a study of T-cell reconstitution after alpha-beta-depleted transplantation in children. Findings and limits, study-wide: At around two months after transplant, the alpha-beta T cells were reportedly derived from several hundred expanded clones that came from non-depleted graft cells.

Library preparation (for TCRbeta) was performed with unique molecular identifiers. TCRdb recomputed calls from the PCR reads with MiXCR, one row per CDR3 protein. The profile shows about 870,000 distinct CDR3 sequences, around 17% of them singletons. Worth noting for this clonotype: The antigen remains undetermined.

The CDR3 is 16 amino acids. V lost 4 bases, J lost 7 bases, and 10 bases stayed unmatched. The germline CDR1 and CDR2 sequences are SGHTA and FQGNSA. V usage is TRBV7-2 and J usage is TRBJ2-1; 10 bases line up with TRBD2. The source was PBMCs, mostly from graft donor cells, collected 360 days after TCRalphabeta/CD19-depleted stem cell transplant. This sequence originates from a male patient under 18 who had a stem cell transplant for acute lymphoblastic leukemia, so the T cells may come from the graft donor. The chain's CDR3 is CASSSRLAGPRNEQFF. The CDR3, as DNA: TGTGCCAGCAGCTCCCGACTAGCGGGCCCGCGGAATGAGCAGTTCTTC.